Listed here is a single T cell receptor beta chain. Its antigen remains unidentified. The investigators amplified TCR beta CDR3 regions from RNA transcripts. HTBI primers were employed in a first-round RT-PCR of the TCR CDR3. Each CDR3 protein is one row after TCRdb ran MiXCR on the multiplex PCR reads. The data hold 450,000 to 650,000 distinct CDR3 sequences, with more than 20% observed a single time. The germline V gene encodes CDR1 LGHNA and CDR2 YNFKEQ. V was cut by 0 bases and J by 3 bases, with 15 bases left in between. CDR3 length equals 16 residues. Uncontrolled infection, other autoimmune disease, pregnancy and lactation each barred patients from inclusion. This entry comes from a study of T cells in Graves' hyperthyroidism and ophthalmopathy. Study-wide results and caveats: Blood also showed most of the thyroid clonotypes that were expanded above 0.001.

The source material was blood. The source of this sequence is a man between 18 and 35 years old with Graves' hyperthyroidism. This chain links TRBV4-2 with TRBJ2-7; perhaps D is TRBD1 or TRBD2 (5 bases each). The CDR3 bases are TGTGCCAGCAGCCAAGAGGGGACCTCCGGGGTCTACGAGCAGTACTTC. Protein product: CASSQEGTSGVYEQYF.